The clone carrying this T cell receptor (beta chain) has more than one count but fewer than ten. It differs at one base from a far larger clone, so likely a read error. The CDR3 extends 3 residues past the end of the read, so its final part is completed from the germline J gene. The repertoire was sequenced with immunoSEQ multiplex PCR; TCRdb's copy has only in-frame clones and lacks some. The sample has about 81,000 clones, none seen only once. The V end lost 3 bases, the J end lost 8 bases, and 14 bases lay between the germline ends. Looked up from germline, CDR1 is SGHTA and CDR2 is FQGNSA. There are 14 residues in the CDR3. The entry originates in a study of T cell clonality in common variable immunodeficiency.

This TCR came from a person aged 18 to 70 in good health. Sequences were obtained from peripheral blood mononuclear cells. The chain joins TRBV7-2 to TRBJ2-1; TRBD1 might be the D (6 bases). The CDR3 here is CASSFRTVSYEQFF. The sequenced part of the CDR3 DNA is TGTGCCAGCAGCTTTCGGACAGTCTCCTATGAG.